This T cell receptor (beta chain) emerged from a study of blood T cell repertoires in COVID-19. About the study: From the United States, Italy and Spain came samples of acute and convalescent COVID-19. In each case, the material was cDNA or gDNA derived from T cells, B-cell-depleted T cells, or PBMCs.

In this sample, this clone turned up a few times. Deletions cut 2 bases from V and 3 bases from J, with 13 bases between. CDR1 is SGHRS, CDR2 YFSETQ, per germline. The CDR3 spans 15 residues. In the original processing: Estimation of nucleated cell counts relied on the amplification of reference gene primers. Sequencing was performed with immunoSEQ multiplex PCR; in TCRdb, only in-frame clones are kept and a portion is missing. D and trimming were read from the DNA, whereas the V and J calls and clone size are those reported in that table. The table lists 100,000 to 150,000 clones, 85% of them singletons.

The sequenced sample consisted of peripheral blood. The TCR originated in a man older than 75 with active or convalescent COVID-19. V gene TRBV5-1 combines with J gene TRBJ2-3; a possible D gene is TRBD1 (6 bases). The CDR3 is CASSFRGILTDTQYF. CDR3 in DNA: TGCGCCAGCAGCTTCAGGGGAATCCTGACAGATACGCAGTATTTT.